The 19 T cell receptor beta chains reported below all come from one sample, sequenced in a study of PD-1 blockade in classical Hodgkin lymphoma. TCRdb's copy holds only in-frame clones and misses some; the assay was immunoSEQ multiplex PCR. The sample shows about 13,000 clones, around nine tenths of them seen only once. All the patients suffered relapse after autologous stem cell transplantation, and brentuximab vedotin exposure differed. Sequenced here: peripheral blood mononuclear cells (PBMCs), sampled at baseline. All receptors come from a human donor with classical Hodgkin lymphoma.

The chain couples TRBV11-2 to TRBJ1-1, with D perhaps matching TRBD1 (5 bases). CDR3 size: 14 residues. Germline V lookup: CDR1 SGHAT, CDR2 FQNNGV. Trimming took off 5 bases at V and 1 base at J, with 11 bases between the two ends. The CDR3 sequence is CASSPSGQNTEAFF. The DNA of the CDR3 is TGTGCCAGCAGCCCCTCCGGACAGAACACTGAAGCTTTCTTT.

V and J are TRBV4-1 and TRBJ1-5, with 7 bases fitting TRBD1. This CDR3 region has 17 residues. In germline, CDR1 is MGHRA, CDR2 YSYEKL. V shed 0 bases, J shed 1 base, and the junction held 6 bases outside the gene matches. DNA of the CDR3: TGCGCCAGCAGCCAAGACCCCGGGACAGCAAGCAATCAGCCCCAGCATTTT. Translated, it gives CASSQDPGTASNQPQHF.

The rearrangement uses TRBV18 and TRBJ2-5; 10 bases line up with TRBD2. The ends lost 8 bases at V and 0 bases at J; junction bases unmatched: 9. Germline V gives CDR1 KGHSH, CDR2 LQKENI. CDR3 length: 16 amino acids. Written as DNA, the CDR3 is TGTGCCAGCAATCGAAGGGGGACTAGCGACCAAGAGACCCAGTACTTC. Protein: CASNRRGTSDQETQYF.

This chain joins TRBV5-1 and TRBJ2-2; a possible D gene is TRBD1 (6 bases). Germline CDR1 is SGHRS and CDR2 is YFSETQ. The CDR3 is 16 amino acids. V was shortened by 1 base and J by 1 base, with 11 bases between the two germline ends. DNA of the CDR3: TGCGCCAGCAGCTTGAGAGGACAGCTGAACACCGGGGAGCTGTTTTTT. The encoded protein is CASSLRGQLNTGELFF.

The chain joins TRBV18 to TRBJ2-7, with D tentatively TRBD1 or TRBD2 (7 bases each). The CDR3 sequence is 16 residues long. The V gene lost 2 bases and the J gene lost 6 bases, with 20 bases spanning the gap. Germline CDR1 KGHSH, CDR2 LQKENI. The CDR3 nucleotides read TGTGCCAGCTCACCAAACATTCCAGGGGGGGGTGGCGAGCAGTACTTC. Protein: CASSPNIPGGGGEQYF.

V gene TRBV5-1 combines with J gene TRBJ1-1; D gene uncertain. Germline V gives CDR1 SGHRS, CDR2 YFSETQ. V was trimmed by 2 bases and J by 3 bases, leaving 14 bases between them. The CDR3 extends over 15 amino acids. The CDR3 bases are TGCGCCAGCAGCTTCCCCGACATTCCTCACACTGAAGCTTTCTTT. It encodes CASSFPDIPHTEAFF.

The J gene is TRBJ2-5, the V gene TRBV6-5; 8 nucleotides agree with TRBD1. CDR3 length: 15 amino acids. Germline CDR1 reads MNHEY; CDR2 reads SVGAGI. V dropped 4 bases and J dropped 5; count of bases not matched to a gene: 9. This CDR3 is CASSLEAGGAETQYF. The CDR3 DNA is TGTGCCAGCAGTTTGGAAGCAGGGGGCGCGGAGACCCAGTACTTC.

The chain links TRBV2 to TRBJ2-5, with 11 bases identical to TRBD2. V lost 8 bases to trimming and J lost 5 bases; unmatched junction nucleotides: 1. The CDR3 covers 12 residues. Germline V CDR1 and CDR2: SNHLY, FYNNEI. Here the CDR3 DNA reads TGTGCCAGCGGGACTAGCGGTGAGACCCAGTACTTC. This encodes CASGTSGETQYF.

The rearrangement joins TRBV19 to TRBJ1-5; 7 bases fit TRBD1. Germline-derived CDR1 and CDR2 are LNHDA and SQIVND (reference sequence). The V and J ends lost 1 base and 0 bases, in that order; junction bases with no gene match: 3. The CDR3 loop spans 16 amino acids. CDR3 nucleotide sequence: TGTGCCAGTAGTATAGTGGACAGGTATAGCAATCAGCCCCAGCATTTT. Protein: CASSIVDRYSNQPQHF. Based on the CDR3 plus reference TRBV19 and TRBJ1-5, the full variable domain is DGGITQSPKYLFRKEGQNVTLSCEQNLNHDAMYWYRQDPGQGLRLIYYSQIVNDFQKGDIAEGYSVSREKKESFPLTVTSAQKNPTAFYLCASSIVDRYSNQPQHFGDGTRLSIL.

V usage is TRBV7-8 and J usage is TRBJ2-7, with TRBD1 as a possible D gene (6 bases). Germline-derived CDR1 and CDR2 are SGHVS and FQNEAQ. V lost 8 bases and J lost 2, with 22 bases in between. CDR3 length: 16 amino acids. CDR3 amino acids: CASFPRDNPPPYEQYF. CDR3 DNA sequence: TGTGCCAGCTTTCCCCGGGACAACCCGCCACCCTACGAGCAGTACTTC.

J is TRBJ2-7 and V is TRBV27; 8 bases match TRBD1. The CDR3 spans 15 residues. The junction had 9 bases not matched to a gene; V was cut back by 8 bases and J by 0 bases. Germline CDR1 MNHEY, CDR2 SMNVEV (reference sequence). The CDR3 reads CASASRDRLSYEQYF. The CDR3 DNA follows: TGTGCCAGCGCATCCAGGGACAGGCTCTCCTACGAGCAGTACTTC.

The chain recombines TRBV30 with TRBJ1-6, with TRBD1 matching 9 bases. The junction had 11 bases not matched to a gene; V was cut back by 3 bases and J by 8 bases. Germline V lookup: CDR1 GTSNPN, CDR2 SVGIG (reference sequence). CDR3 length: 16 residues. The CDR3 is CAWSPTRQGGHSPLHF. CDR3 coding DNA: TGTGCCTGGAGCCCGACTCGACAGGGGGGTCATTCACCCCTCCACTTT. The full variable domain, with the rest looked up from reference TRBV30 and TRBJ1-6, is SQTIHQWPATLVQPVGSPLSLECTVEGTSNPNLYWYRQAAGRGLQLLFYSVGIGQISSEVPQNLSASRPQDRQFILSSKKLLLSDSGFYLCAWSPTRQGGHSPLHFGNGTRLTVT.

V gene TRBV30 combines with J gene TRBJ2-7; no reliable D call. The CDR3 contains 12 residues. Trimming cost V 1 base and J 2 bases, with 6 bases left between them. Germline-derived CDR1 and CDR2 are GTSNPN and SVGIG (reference sequence). In DNA form, the CDR3 reads TGTGCCTGGAGTGACGAAGCCTACGAGCAGTACTTC. Protein product: CAWSDEAYEQYF.

The chain links TRBV19 to TRBJ2-7; 9 nucleotides match TRBD1. V was clipped by 4 bases and J by 3 bases; unmatched bases: 4. The CDR3 totals 14 residues. Germline V CDR1 and CDR2: LNHDA, SQIVND (reference sequence). The CDR3 region has the DNA TGTGCCAGTAGTAACCGGGACAGGGACTACGAGCAGTACTTC. Its translation: CASSNRDRDYEQYF.

The chain has TRBV27 and TRBJ2-7, with D possibly called TRBD1 or TRBD2 (5 bases each). Trimming shortened V by 5 bases and J by 4 bases, and 9 bases separated the two germline ends. This CDR3 region has 12 residues. Germline CDR1 MNHEY, CDR2 SMNVEV (reference sequence). The CDR3 loop reads CASSNGAYEQYF. DNA of the CDR3: TGTGCCAGCAGTAACGGGGCGTACGAGCAGTACTTC.

Notes on this clone: Other DNA sequences in the sample encode the same CDR3. This chain links TRBV19 with TRBJ2-3; no firm D call. CDR1 and CDR2 from the germline V gene are LNHDA and SQIVND (reference sequence). CDR3 length: 12 amino acids. V lost 3 bases and J lost 3, with 4 bases in between. CDR3 loop: CASSIGTDTQYF. CDR3 in DNA: TGTGCCAGTAGTATTGGAACAGATACGCAGTATTTT.

The rearrangement uses TRBV5-1 and TRBJ2-7, with a possible D match to TRBD2 (6 bases). Trimming stripped 3 bases from V and 2 bases from J, with 12 bases between. CDR1 is SGHRS and CDR2 is YFSETQ in the germline V gene. The CDR3 is 14 residues long. DNA of the CDR3: TGCGCCAGCAGCTCGGACGGGGGTCCCTACGAGCAGTACTTC. Protein sequence: CASSSDGGPYEQYF.

The J gene is TRBJ1-1, the V gene TRBV7-6; D is perhaps TRBD1 (6 bases). Germline loops: CDR1 SGHVS, CDR2 FNYEAQ. CDR3 length: 18 amino acids. V gave up 2 bases and J gave up 6 bases, with 25 bases separating them. The CDR3 reads CASSLHGQLGPQLSEAFF. The CDR3 DNA reads TGTGCCAGCAGCTTACACGGACAGCTAGGACCACAACTCTCTGAAGCTTTCTTT.

This clone was counted once. V gene TRBV27 combines with J gene TRBJ2-2; no clear D. This CDR3 region has 14 residues. Germline-derived CDR1 and CDR2 are MNHEY and SMNVEV (reference sequence). Between the trimmed V and J ends, which lost 2 bases and 4 bases, there was a span of 8 bases. For the CDR3, the DNA is TGTGCCAGCAGTTTAGGTAGTAGCACCGGGGAGCTGTTTTTT. It translates to CASSLGSSTGELFF.